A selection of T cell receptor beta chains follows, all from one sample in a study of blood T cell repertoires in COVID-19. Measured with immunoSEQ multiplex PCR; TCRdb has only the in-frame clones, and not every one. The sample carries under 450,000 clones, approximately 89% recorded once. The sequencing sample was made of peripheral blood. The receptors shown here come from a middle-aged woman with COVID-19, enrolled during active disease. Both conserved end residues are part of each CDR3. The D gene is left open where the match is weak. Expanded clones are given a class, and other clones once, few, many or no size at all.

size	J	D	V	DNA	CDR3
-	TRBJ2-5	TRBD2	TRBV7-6	TGTGCCAGCAGCTTACCCCTGGGACTAGCGGGGAAGACCCAGTACTTC	CASSLPLGLAGKTQYF
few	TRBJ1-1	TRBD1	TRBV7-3	TGTGCCAGCAGCCTGACAGGGATCGCTGAAGCTTTCTTT	CASSLTGIAEAFF
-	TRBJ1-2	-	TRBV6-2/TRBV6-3	TGTGCCAGCAGTTGGGGCATCATTAACTATGGCCACACCTTC	CASSWGIINYGHTF
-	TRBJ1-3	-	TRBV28	TGTGCCAGCAGTACGGGGGATTCTCGAGGATCTGGAAACACCATATATTTT	CASSTGDSRGSGNTIYF
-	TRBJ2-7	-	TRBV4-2	TGTGCCAGCAGCCAGGCGACATCATCCTACGAGCAGTACTTC	CASSQATSSYEQYF
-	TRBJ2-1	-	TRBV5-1	TGCGCCAGCAGCCCTGCAGTGAACAATGAGCAGTTCTTC	CASSPAVNNEQFF
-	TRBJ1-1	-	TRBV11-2	TGTGCCAGCAGCTTAGGCCCGGGACAATCAGCTTTCTTT	CASSLGPGQSAFF
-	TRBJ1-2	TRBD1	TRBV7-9	TGTGCCAGCAGTTTAGTGGGACAGGCATATGGCTACACCTTC	CASSLVGQAYGYTF
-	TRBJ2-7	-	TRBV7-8	TGTGCCAGCAGCCAAGTCGGGGGCGAGCAGTACTTC	CASSQVGGEQYF
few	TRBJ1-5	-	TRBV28	TGTGCCAGCATTGTTGACAGTAGTGGGTTTACATCGGGTCAGCCCCAGCATTTT	CASIVDSSGFTSGQPQHF
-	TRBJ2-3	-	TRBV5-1	TGCGCCAGCAGCTTGAAGGGGGACACAGATACGCAGTATTTT	CASSLKGDTDTQYF
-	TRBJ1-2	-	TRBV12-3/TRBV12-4	TGTGCCAGCAGTTCCCAGACTTATGGCTACACCTTC	CASSSQTYGYTF
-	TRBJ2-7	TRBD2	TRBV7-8	TGTGCCAGCAGCACCGCCTCCGGGACTACTAAGAGCTCCTACGAGCAGTACTTC	CASSTASGTTKSSYEQYF
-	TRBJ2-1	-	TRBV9	TGTGCCAGCAGCGTATCCTACTACAATGAGCAGTTCTTC	CASSVSYYNEQFF
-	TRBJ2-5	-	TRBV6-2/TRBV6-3	TGTGCCAGCAGCACTCTTGAGACCCAGTACTTC	CASSTLETQYF
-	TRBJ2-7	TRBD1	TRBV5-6	TGTGCCAGCAGCTTCGCGGGACAGGGGAGCGACGAGCAGTACTTC	CASSFAGQGSDEQYF
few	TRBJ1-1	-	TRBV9	TGTGCCAGCAGCGTAGTAAGTGCGGGTGCTGAAGCTTTCTTT	CASSVVSAGAEAFF
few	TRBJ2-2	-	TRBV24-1	TGTGCCACCAGTGGGCGGGGAAACACCGGGGAGCTGTTTTTT	CATSGRGNTGELFF
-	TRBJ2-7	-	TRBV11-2	TGTGCCAGCAGCTTAGGGAGGTACGAGCAGTACTTC	CASSLGRYEQYF
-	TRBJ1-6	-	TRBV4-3	TGCGCCAGCAGCCAAGAAGTTCCGGACAGTTACTATAATTCACCCCTCCACTTT	CASSQEVPDSYYNSPLHF
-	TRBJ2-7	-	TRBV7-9	TGTGCCAGCAGCTTAGCAGGGGGGGACTACGAGCAGTACTTC	CASSLAGGDYEQYF
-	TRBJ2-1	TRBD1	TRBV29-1	TGCAGCGGGACAGGAATTAACAATGAGCAGTTCTTC	CSGTGINNEQFF
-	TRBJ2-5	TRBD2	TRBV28	TGTGCCAGCAGTTCCCTCACCCCTAGCGGCCAAGAGACCCAGTACTTC	CASSSLTPSGQETQYF
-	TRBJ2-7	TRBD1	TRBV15	TGTGCCACCAGCCGAGTAGGGACAGGTTCTATGTACGAGCAGTACTTC	CATSRVGTGSMYEQYF
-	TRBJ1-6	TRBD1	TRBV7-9	TGTGCCAGCAGCTTCTATGGTGGACAGGGGAATTCACCCCTCCACTTT	CASSFYGGQGNSPLHF
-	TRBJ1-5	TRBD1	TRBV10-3	TGTGCCACCTCGACAGGGGCACTCAATCAGCCCCAGCATTTT	CATSTGALNQPQHF
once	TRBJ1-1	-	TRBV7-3	TGTGCCAGCAGCCGGGAGGGGGGTAGGACTGAAGCTTTCTTT	CASSREGGRTEAFF
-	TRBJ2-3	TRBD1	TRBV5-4	TGTGCCAGCAGCGGGAAGACAGGGGGTGGCACAGATACGCAGTATTTT	CASSGKTGGGTDTQYF
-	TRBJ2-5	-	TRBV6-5	TGTGCCAGCAGCCCCCTAGGAACCCAGTACTTC	CASSPLGTQYF
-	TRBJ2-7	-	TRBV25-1	TGTGCCAGCAGGGGGCCCGAGCAGTACTTC	CASRGPEQYF
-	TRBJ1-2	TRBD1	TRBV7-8	TGTGCCAGCAGCTTAGCGCGCCAGGGGGCCGTTCTGGACTATGGCTACACCTTC	CASSLARQGAVLDYGYTF
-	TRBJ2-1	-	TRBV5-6	TGTGCCAGCAGCTTGATTGGGACACCTGAGCAATTCTTC	CASSLIGTPEQFF
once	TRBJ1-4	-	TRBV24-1	TGTGCCACCTCGGCCGGGTTAGGCGAAAAACTGTTTTTT	CATSAGLGEKLFF
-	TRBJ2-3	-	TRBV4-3	TGCGCCAGCAGCCAAGATAGAGGGGGGGCATCCGATACGCAGTATTTT	CASSQDRGGASDTQYF
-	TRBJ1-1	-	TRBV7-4	TGTGCCAGCAGCCCTACAGCACAAAACACTGAAGCTTTCTTT	CASSPTAQNTEAFF
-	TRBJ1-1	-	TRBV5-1	TGCGCCAGCAGTTCAACAGTCAACACTGAAGCTTTCTTT	CASSSTVNTEAFF
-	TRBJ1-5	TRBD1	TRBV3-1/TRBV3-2	TGTGCCAGCAGCCAAGCCCCAGGGGGTAATCAGCCCCAGCATTTT	CASSQAPGGNQPQHF
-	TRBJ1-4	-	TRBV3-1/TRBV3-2	TGTGCCAGCAGCCCAGGGTCTCGCGGTGAAAAACTGTTTTTT	CASSPGSRGEKLFF
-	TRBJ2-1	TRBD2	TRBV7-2	TGTGCCAGCAGCCCTCGACTAGCGGGAGCCGCCTACAATGAGCAGTTCTTC	CASSPRLAGAAYNEQFF
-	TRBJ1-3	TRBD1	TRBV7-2	TGTGCCAGCAGCCGGGACAGGGTCACAGGAAACACCATATATTTT	CASSRDRVTGNTIYF
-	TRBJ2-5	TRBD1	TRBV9	TGTGCCAGCAGCGGCTCATCAGGGGGCGACCGGCAAGAGACCCAGTACTTC	CASSGSSGGDRQETQYF
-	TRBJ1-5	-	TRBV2	TGTGCCAGCACGTGGGCTTTCGGCAATCAGCCCCAGCATTTT	CASTWAFGNQPQHF
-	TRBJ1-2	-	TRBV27	TGTGCCAGCAGTTTAGACGTAGACATCTATGGCTACACCTTC	CASSLDVDIYGYTF
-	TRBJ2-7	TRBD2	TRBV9	TGTGCCAGCAGCGTAGCGGAGCGGGGAATCTACGAGCAGTACTTC	CASSVAERGIYEQYF
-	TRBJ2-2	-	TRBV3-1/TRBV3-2	TGTGCCAGCAGCCATTTAGAGCCCGGGGAGCTGTTTTTT	CASSHLEPGELFF
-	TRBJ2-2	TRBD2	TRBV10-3	TGTGCCATCAGGGGCACCGGGACTAGCGGGGCCGGGGAGCTGTTTTTT	CAIRGTGTSGAGELFF
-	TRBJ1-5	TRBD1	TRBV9	TGTGCCAGCAGCGGGCAGGGGGCAGGGCAGCCCCAGCATTTT	CASSGQGAGQPQHF
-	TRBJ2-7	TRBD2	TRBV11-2	TGTGCCAGCAGCTTAGGAAGTAGCGGGAGGCATGGGTTC	CASSLGSSGRHGF
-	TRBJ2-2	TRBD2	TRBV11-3	TGTGCCAGCAGCTTAGAGGTAGCGGGAGTCCCCGCGAACACCGGGGAGCTGTTTTTT	CASSLEVAGVPANTGELFF
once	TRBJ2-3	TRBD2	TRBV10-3	TGTGCCATCAGTGGGACTAGCGGAACAGATACGCAGTATTTT	CAISGTSGTDTQYF
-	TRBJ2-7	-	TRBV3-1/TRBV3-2	TGTGCCAGCAGCCAAATAACAGGGCTCAACGAGCAGTACTTC	CASSQITGLNEQYF